The sequence of this TCR beta chain was determined in a study of T-cell memory formation after mild COVID-19. Study-wide results and caveats: The authors did not confirm SARS-CoV-2 specificity of second-wave clones peaking day 37. Clones contracting over day 15 to 85 were CD4/CD8 balanced, with later expanders leaning CD4+.

About this clonotype itself: Its specificity is unknown.

Germline V lookup: CDR1 SQVTM, CDR2 ANQGSEA. V lost 7 bases to trimming and J lost 6 bases, with 19 bases between them. This CDR3 comprises 14 residues. Libraries for TCRalpha and TCRbeta carried sample barcodes and unique molecular identifiers via 5'RACE. TCRdb re-called the 5' RACE reads through MiXCR, storing one row per CDR3 protein. Seen here are fewer than 250,000 distinct CDR3 sequences, 25% to 35% observed once, and the top ten hold over 10%. V and J are TRBV29-1 and TRBJ1-5; perhaps TRBD1 as D (6 bases). The sequencing sample was made of PBMCs or a T cell subset sorted from them (not recorded which). The sequence came from an adult woman who had mild COVID-19 (a few samples of this study predate the infection). Cell type and time point are not known. CDR3 sequence: CSALEGGGSQPQHF. For the CDR3, the DNA is TGCAGCGCCCTCGAAGGGGGTGGAAGTCAGCCCCAGCATTTT.